One and the same sample provided the 25 T cell receptor beta chains below, sequenced in a study of tumor-infiltrating lymphocytes in primary liver carcinoma. The template, about 510 ng total RNA, yielded TCR beta cDNA made with a constant-region primer. Slightly modified ARM-PCR served as the procedure for the TCR beta libraries. These libraries came from three rounds of nested multiplex PCR. Each of the first two PCR rounds ran roughly 9 cycles with TRBV1-TRBV30 forward and C-beta reverse primers. TCRdb re-derived calls from the multiplex PCR reads in MiXCR, one entry per CDR3 protein. The sample has nearly 45,000 distinct CDR3 sequences; around 72% are singletons. Taking about 19-31 mg of unsorted bulk tissue, the authors co-extracted RNA and DNA. Sequencing was done on a sample of liver tumor tissue from sampling region 2. Specified subset: tumor region T2, inferior pole. Receptors were obtained from a middle-aged man with primary liver carcinoma and hepatitis B virus infection.

In the case of this clonotype: At one of its ends the junction is not consistent with the germline gene, which may arise from a read error. The chain uses TRBV20-1 and TRBJ2-5; TRBD1 might be the D (6 bases). CDR3 length: 15 residues. Germline-derived CDR1 and CDR2 are DFQATT and SNEGSKA (reference sequence). CDR3 nucleotide sequence: TGCAGTTCTAGAGTACAGGGAGTCCCCCAAGAGACCCAGTACTTC. It specifies CSSRVQGVPQETQYF.

A remark on this clonotype: The conserved closing phenylalanine or tryptophan is absent in this CDR3, likely reflecting a read error. Because the CDR3's place on the DNA is in doubt, the DNA is left out and the CDR3 is given as listed by TCRdb. The chain joins TRBV12-3 or TRBV12-4 to TRBJ2-5; the tabulated D call, TRBD1, remains unverified against the DNA. Both ends counted, the CDR3 spans 13 residues. This CDR3 is CASSSTGVETRYV.

This clonotype was found a few times. The conserved closing phenylalanine or tryptophan is absent in this CDR3, likely reflecting a read error. Because the CDR3's place on the DNA is in doubt, the DNA is left out and the CDR3 is given as listed by TCRdb. The J gene is TRBJ2-7, the V gene TRBV6-2 or TRBV6-3. The CDR3 is 13 amino acids in total, end residues counted. Germline V gene lookup returns CDR1 MNHEY and CDR2 SVGEGT. The CDR3: CASSHEVPYEQHI.

This rearrangement joins TRBV11-2 to TRBJ2-7; maybe TRBD1 (5 bases). Germline V CDR1 and CDR2: SGHAT, FQNNGV. The CDR3 contains 13 residues. Trimming took 5 bases from V and 2 from J, leaving 10 bases between them. The CDR3 nucleotides are TGTGCCAGCAGCCTTCGACAGCCCTACGAGCAGTACTTC. It yields the protein CASSLRQPYEQYF.

This clonotype has only a few counts. The junction does not match germline at one end; this may be a read error. Written as DNA, the CDR3 is TGTGCCTGCAGTTACCTCATGGAGTATTCACCCCTCCACTTT. As protein: CACSYLMEYSPLHF. The chain joins TRBV12-3 or TRBV12-4 to TRBJ1-6; no firm D call. This CDR3 spans 14 amino acids.

At least ten counts were recorded for this clonotype. The rearrangement links TRBV5-1 to TRBJ2-2; D unresolved. The CDR3 is 15 residues long. The germline V gene has CDR1 SGHRS and CDR2 YFSETQ. Trimming shortened V by 2 bases and J by 0 bases, and 8 bases separated the two germline ends. The CDR3 here is CASSLPEANTGELFF. In nucleotides, the CDR3 is TGCGCCAGCAGCTTACCAGAAGCGAACACCGGGGAGCTGTTTTTT.

J is TRBJ1-3 and V is TRBV4-1; maybe TRBD1 (5 bases). V was shortened by 0 bases and J by 11 bases, with 17 bases between the two germline ends. Per germline, CDR1 MGHRA and CDR2 YSYEKL. CDR3 length: 15 residues. The CDR3 DNA sequence: TGCGCCAGCAGCCAAGAACTGGACACAGTTCGCCCCATATATTTT. As protein: CASSQELDTVRPIYF.

Of note for this clonotype: A much bigger clone sits one base away, suggesting this may be a read error. J is TRBJ2-7 and V is TRBV28; 8 positions agree with TRBD2. From germline, CDR1 is MDHEN and CDR2 SYDVKM. Unmatched junction bases numbered 10, after V lost 9 bases and J lost 0 bases. There are 15 residues in the CDR3. The CDR3 DNA sequence: TGTGCCAGAAGTAGGGGAAGCGGGAGCTCCTACGAGCAGTACTTC. Translated, it gives CARSRGSGSSYEQYF.

The V gene is TRBV11-2, the J gene TRBJ2-1; D ambiguous. The CDR3 loop spans 15 amino acids. Germline V CDR1 and CDR2: SGHAT, FQNNGV. Trimming cost V 7 bases and J 5 bases, with 18 bases left between them. The CDR3 loop reads CASIFTGPLDNEQFF. Here the CDR3 DNA reads TGTGCCAGCATCTTTACCGGGCCGCTCGACAATGAGCAGTTCTTC.

Comments on this clonotype: This clone may be a read error of a much larger clone one base away. J is TRBJ2-1 and V is TRBV28; 10 nucleotides line up with TRBD1. The CDR3 consists of 16 residues. Germline V lookup: CDR1 MDHEN, CDR2 SYDVKM. The CDR3 protein is CACSSWTGGMSNEQFF. The CDR3 region has the DNA TGTGCCTGCAGCTCCTGGACAGGGGGGATGTCCAATGAGCAGTTCTTC.

As to this clonotype: At one end the junction does not follow the germline gene, possibly because of a read error. V is TRBV29-1 and J is TRBJ2-7; 7 bases are a match to TRBD1. CDR3 size: 13 residues. Looked up from germline, CDR1 is SQVTM and CDR2 is ANQGSEA. DNA of the CDR3: TGCAGTGTTGCCCCGACAGGGCTCCACTGGCAGTACTTC. Protein: CSVAPTGLHWQYF.

In this sample, this clonotype turned up once. A read error may explain this, as a much larger clone is one base away. This sequence joins TRBV2 and TRBJ2-2; perhaps TRBD2 as D (5 bases). This CDR3 has 15 amino acids. The V end lost 7 bases, the J end lost 5 bases, and 17 bases lay between the germline ends. Germline CDR1 SNHLY, CDR2 FYNNEI. CDR3 coding DNA: TGTGCCAGCAAACCACAGAGGGCTCGGACCGGGGAGCTGTTTTTT. Its translation is CASKPQRARTGELFF. Combining the CDR3 with reference TRBV2 and TRBJ2-2 gives the whole variable domain EPEVTQTPSHQVTQMGQEVILRCVPISNHLYFYWYRQILGQKVEFLVSFYNNEISEKSEIFDDQFSVERPDGSNFTLKIRSTKLEDSAMYFCASKPQRARTGELFFGEGSRLTVL.

The gene calls are TRBV12-3 or TRBV12-4 and TRBJ2-5, with 10 bases fitting TRBD1. The CDR3 contains 14 residues. CDR3 region: CVNSGGQGEETQYF. The CDR3 coding sequence is TGTGTCAACAGCGGCGGACAGGGGGAAGAGACCCAGTACTTC.

This clonotype is a singleton in its sample. The gene calls are TRBV7-9 and TRBJ2-7, with D hard to call. This CDR3 region has 12 residues. The germline V gene has CDR1 SEHNR and CDR2 FQNEAQ (reference sequence). In DNA form, the CDR3 reads TGTACCAGCAGCTTGCCCGGTAAGGAGCAGTACGTC. This encodes CTSSLPGKEQYV.

In regard to this clonotype: The CDR3 end shows no conserved phenylalanine or tryptophan, and so a read error is likely. This sequence joins TRBV5-6 and TRBJ1-2; D unresolved. The CDR3 loop spans 13 amino acids. Looked up from germline, CDR1 is SGHDT and CDR2 is YYEEEE. In DNA, the CDR3 is TGTGTCAGCAGCTTGGACCACGAGGCTGGCTACACCTCC. As protein: CVSSLDHEAGYTS.

About this clonotype: A much bigger clone sits one base away, suggesting this may be a read error. The chain uses TRBV6-5 and TRBJ2-7; 8 nucleotides agree with TRBD1. The germline CDR1 and CDR2 sequences are MNHEY and SVGAGI. This CDR3 has 14 amino acids. In nucleotides, the CDR3 is TGTACCAGCAGCGCGGCAGGGGGCGAGTACGGGCAGTACTTC. Its translation: CTSSAAGGEYGQYF.

There are many counts of this clonotype. The chain joins TRBV28 to TRBJ2-5, with D perhaps TRBD2 (6 bases). The CDR3 is 15 residues long. Deletions cut 5 bases from V and 5 bases from J, with 18 bases between. Germline lookup yields CDR1 MDHEN and CDR2 SYDVKM. The CDR3 DNA is TGTGCCAGCAGTGTCCTTGGCGGGAAGGGCGAGACCCAGTACTTC. It specifies CASSVLGGKGETQYF.

The V and J genes are TRBV14 and TRBJ2-1; TRBD2 aligns across 7 bases. This CDR3 region has 16 residues. Trimming at V came to 10 bases and at J to 6 bases, leaving 18 bases not matched to a gene. From germline, CDR1 is SGHDN and CDR2 FVKESK. This CDR3 is CANSAAAGWVSNEQFF. The CDR3 bases are TGTGCCAACAGTGCCGCAGCGGGATGGGTAAGCAATGAGCAGTTCTTC. Full variable domain (missing parts from reference TRBV14 and TRBJ2-1): EAGVTQFPSHSVIEKGQTVTLRCDPISGHDNLYWYRRVMGKEIKFLLHFVKESKQDESGMPNNRFLAERTGGTYSTLKVQPAELEDSGVYFCANSAAAGWVSNEQFFGPGTRLTVL.

The J gene is TRBJ2-2, the V gene TRBV12-3 or TRBV12-4, with 7 bases identical to TRBD2. This CDR3 contains 13 residues. V was clipped by 3 bases and J by 14 bases; unmatched bases: 9. The CDR3 spells CASSLLAAGKLFF. DNA of the CDR3: TGTGCCAGCAGTTTGCTAGCGGCCGGGAAACTGTTTTTT.

This clonotype was picked up many times. V and J are TRBV30 and TRBJ2-3, with D possibly TRBD1 on 6 matching bases. This CDR3 comprises 16 residues. Germline CDR1 is GTSNPN and CDR2 is SVGIG (reference sequence). The V and J ends lost 2 bases and 1 base respectively, with 16 bases between them. CDR3 bases: TGTGCCTGGAGTATGACAACAGGGTCCCGCACAGATACGCAGTATTTT. This encodes CAWSMTTGSRTDTQYF.

On this clonotype itself: The conserved final phenylalanine or tryptophan is absent from the CDR3, which likely points to a read error. This chain joins TRBV4-2 and TRBJ1-1; D unresolved. CDR1 and CDR2 from the germline V gene are LGHNA and YNFKEQ. The CDR3 loop spans 16 amino acids. The CDR3 bases are TGTGCCAGCAGCCCGAGGGTCTCCGGGCTGAACGCTGAAGCTTTCCTT. Translation gives CASSPRVSGLNAEAFL.

Details on this clonotype: The germline gene is not matched at one end of the junction; a read error may be the cause. This rearrangement joins TRBV6-6 to TRBJ1-6, with 8 bases lining up with TRBD1. Germline CDR1 is MNHNY and CDR2 is SVGAGI (reference sequence). This CDR3 is 13 amino acids long. The CDR3 coding sequence is TGTGCCAGCACTACGACAGGGGTCTCGCCCCTCCTCTTT. Translated: CASTTTGVSPLLF.

This clonotype has only a few counts. A junction end diverges from the germline sequence, so it may reflect a read error. This chain connects TRBV6-6 to TRBJ2-7, with 11 bases matching TRBD2. The CDR3 is made up of 16 amino acids. Per the germline V gene, CDR1 is MNHNY and CDR2 is SVGAGI (reference sequence). The CDR3 coding sequence is TGTGTCAGCACCCCACTCTTAGCGGGAGGGAGAAATGAGCAGTACTTC. It yields the protein CVSTPLLAGGRNEQYF.

A word on this clonotype: A read error may account for a junction end that differs from germline. V gene TRBV12-3 or TRBV12-4 combines with J gene TRBJ2-1; tentatively, D is TRBD2 (5 bases). The CDR3 length is 14 residues. The CDR3 nucleotides read TGTACCAGCAAGGAGGTGAGCTCCTACAATGAGCAGTTCTTC. Its translation is CTSKEVSSYNEQFF.

As for this clonotype: Germline is not matched at one junction end, which may reflect a read error. The chain has TRBV6-5 and TRBJ2-7; D is unclear. Germline CDR1 is MNHEY and CDR2 is SVGAGI. The CDR3 is 14 amino acids. The CDR3 DNA is TGTGCCAGCAGTTACGACATTAGCTCCTACGTGCAGTATTTC. Its translation: CASSYDISSYVQYF.